Following are 5 T cell receptor beta chains from one sample sequenced in a study of beta chain features in type 1 diabetes. Expressed TCRB transcripts got sequenced, as all isolated RNA was reverse transcribed. The method was immunoSEQ multiplex PCR; TCRdb's version includes in-frame clones alone and lacks a portion of them. The sample has about 250,000 clones, 12% to 15% seen once. The sample comprised naive CD4+ T cells from blood. The receptor source for this set is a woman aged 40 to 50 in good health.

The chain has TRBV27 and TRBJ1-5; D call uncertain. V was clipped by 2 bases and J by 4 bases, with 9 bases between them. The CDR3 contains 14 residues. Germline V gene sequence: CDR1 MNHEY, CDR2 SMNVEV (reference sequence). CDR3 nucleotides: TGTGCCAGCAGTTTAAACGGCAGGAATCAGCCCCAGCATTTT. Translation: CASSLNGRNQPQHF.

Of note for this clone: The junction shows a germline mismatch at one end, possibly a read error. CDR3 sequence (DNA): TGTGCCAGCATCTTACGGAGGTCCCGAGCCCCAGGAAGGCAAAATGAGCAGTTCTTC. As protein: CASILRRSRAPGRQNEQFF. This chain links TRBV11-2 with TRBJ2-1; weak D call: TRBD2 (5 bases). Germline CDR1 is SGHAT and CDR2 is FQNNGV. The CDR3 contains 19 residues. Full variable domain (rest looked up from reference TRBV11-2 and TRBJ2-1): EAGVAQSPRYKIIEKRQSVAFWCNPISGHATLYWYQQILGQGPKLLIQFQNNGVVDDSQLPKDRFSAERLKGVDSTLKIQPAKLEDSAVYLCASILRRSRAPGRQNEQFFGPGTRLTVL.

This clone was recorded many times. The chain is built from TRBV13 and TRBJ2-7, with D perhaps matching TRBD1 (6 bases). Germline V gives CDR1 PRHDT, CDR2 FYEKMQ (reference sequence). CDR3 length: 11 amino acids. V gave up 5 bases and J gave up 5 bases, with 7 bases separating them. The CDR3 DNA reads as TGTGCCAGCAGCAACAGGGACGAGCAGTACTTC. Translation gives CASSNRDEQYF.

V gene TRBV18 combines with J gene TRBJ2-2; D is ambiguous. The V end was cut by 3 bases, the J end by 6 bases, with 11 bases between. The CDR3 extends over 14 amino acids. Germline values: CDR1 KGHSH, CDR2 LQKENI. CDR3 DNA sequence: TGTGCCAGCTCACCGACACAGACCGCCGGGGAGCTGTTTTTT. Translated: CASSPTQTAGELFF.

The chain uses TRBV5-1 and TRBJ2-5; 7 bases are a match to TRBD2. CDR1 and CDR2 (germline): SGHRS, YFSETQ. Trimming took 3 bases from V and 7 from J; bases not matched to a gene: 9. The CDR3 covers 14 residues. CDR3 in amino acids: CASSSPSGPGTQYF. CDR3 nucleotides: TGCGCCAGCAGCTCTCCTAGCGGCCCAGGGACCCAGTACTTC.